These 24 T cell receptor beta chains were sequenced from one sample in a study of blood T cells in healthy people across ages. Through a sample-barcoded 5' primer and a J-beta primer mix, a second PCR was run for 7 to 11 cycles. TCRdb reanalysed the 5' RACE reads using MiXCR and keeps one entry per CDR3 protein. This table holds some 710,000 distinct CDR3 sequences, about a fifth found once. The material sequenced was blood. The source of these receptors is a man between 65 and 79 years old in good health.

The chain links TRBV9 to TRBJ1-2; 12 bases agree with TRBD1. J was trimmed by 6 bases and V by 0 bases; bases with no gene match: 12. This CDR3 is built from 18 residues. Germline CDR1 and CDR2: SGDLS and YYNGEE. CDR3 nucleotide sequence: TGTGCCAGCAGCGTAGATTTTGGGACAGGGGGCGCGCGGAATGGCTACACCTTC. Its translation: CASSVDFGTGGARNGYTF.

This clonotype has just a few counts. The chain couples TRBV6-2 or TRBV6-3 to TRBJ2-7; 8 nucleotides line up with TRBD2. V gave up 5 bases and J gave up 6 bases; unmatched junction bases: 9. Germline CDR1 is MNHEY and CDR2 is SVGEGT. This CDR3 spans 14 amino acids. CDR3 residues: CASSEGLVSFEQYV. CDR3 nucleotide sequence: TGTGCCAGCAGTGAGGGACTAGTAAGTTTCGAGCAGTACGTC.

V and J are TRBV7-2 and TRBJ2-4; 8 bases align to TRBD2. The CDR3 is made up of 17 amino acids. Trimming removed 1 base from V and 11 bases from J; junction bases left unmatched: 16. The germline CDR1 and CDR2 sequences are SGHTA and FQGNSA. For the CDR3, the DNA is TGTGCCAGCAGCTTAGAGGGGGGTATAGCGGGACCCGGTCTTCAGTACTTC. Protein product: CASSLEGGIAGPGLQYF. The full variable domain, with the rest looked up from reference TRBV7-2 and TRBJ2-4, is GAGVSQSPSNKVTEKGKDVELRCDPISGHTALYWYRQSLGQGLEFLIYFQGNSAPDKSGLPSDRFSAERTGGSVSTLTIQRTQQEDSAVYLCASSLEGGIAGPGLQYFGAGTRLSVL.

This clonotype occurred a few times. The CDR3 coding sequence is TGCGCCAGCAGCCAAGATCTGAGGCCGGGAACTGAAGCTTTCTTT. It encodes CASSQDLRPGTEAFF. This sequence joins TRBV4-3 and TRBJ1-1, with D unclear. Germline V CDR1 and CDR2: LGHNA, YSLEER. The CDR3 spans 15 residues. Trimming stripped 0 bases from V and 5 bases from J, with 13 bases between.

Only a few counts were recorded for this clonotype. Here the CDR3 DNA reads TGTGCCAGCAGACCGACTAGCCTGAGCTCCTACGAGCAGTACTTC. Translation gives CASRPTSLSSYEQYF. The chain links TRBV6-2 or TRBV6-3 to TRBJ2-7, with 7 bases aligning to TRBD2. There are 15 residues in the CDR3. With V trimmed by 6 bases and J by 0 bases, 8 bases remained unmatched. Germline values: CDR1 MNHEY, CDR2 SVGEGT.

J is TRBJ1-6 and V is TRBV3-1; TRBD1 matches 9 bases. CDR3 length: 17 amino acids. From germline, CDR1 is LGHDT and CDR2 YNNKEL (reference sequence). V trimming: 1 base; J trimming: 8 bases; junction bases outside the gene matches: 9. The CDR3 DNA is TGTGCCAGCAGCCAAGGTCCGGTGGGGACAGGGTATTCACCCCTCCACTTT. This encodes CASSQGPVGTGYSPLHF.

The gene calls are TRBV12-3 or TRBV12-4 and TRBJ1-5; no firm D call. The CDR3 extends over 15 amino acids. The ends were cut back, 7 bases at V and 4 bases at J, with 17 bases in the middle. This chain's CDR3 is CASTYSAGLNQPQHF. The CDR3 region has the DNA TGTGCCAGCACCTACTCTGCAGGCCTTAATCAGCCCCAGCATTTT.

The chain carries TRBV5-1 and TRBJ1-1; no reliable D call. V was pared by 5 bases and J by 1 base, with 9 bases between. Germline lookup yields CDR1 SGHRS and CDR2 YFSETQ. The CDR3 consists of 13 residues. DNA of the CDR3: TGCGCCAGCAGTTGGACGTCGAACACTGAAGCTTTCTTT. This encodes CASSWTSNTEAFF.

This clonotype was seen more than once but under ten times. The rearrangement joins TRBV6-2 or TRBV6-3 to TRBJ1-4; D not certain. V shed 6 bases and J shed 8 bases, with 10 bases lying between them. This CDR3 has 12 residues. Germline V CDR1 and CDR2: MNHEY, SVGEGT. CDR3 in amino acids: CASRRTVEKLFF. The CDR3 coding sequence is TGTGCCAGCAGACGCACCGTAGAAAAACTGTTTTTT.

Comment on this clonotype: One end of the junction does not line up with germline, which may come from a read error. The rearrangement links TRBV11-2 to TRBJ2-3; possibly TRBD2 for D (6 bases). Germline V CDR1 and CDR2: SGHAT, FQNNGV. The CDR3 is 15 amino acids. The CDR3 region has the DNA TGTGCCGGCAGCTTAGGCGGGGCCAAGACAGATACGCAGTATTTT. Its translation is CAGSLGGAKTDTQYF.

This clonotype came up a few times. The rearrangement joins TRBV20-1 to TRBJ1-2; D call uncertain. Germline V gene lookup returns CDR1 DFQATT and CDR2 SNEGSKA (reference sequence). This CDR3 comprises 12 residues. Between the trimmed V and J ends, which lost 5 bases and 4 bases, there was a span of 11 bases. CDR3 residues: CSALAQTYGYTF. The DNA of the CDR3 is TGCAGTGCTCTGGCCCAGACCTATGGCTACACCTTC.

This CDR3 reads CASSWGTGTGYTF. CDR3 DNA: TGTGCCAGCAGTTGGGGGACAGGGACTGGCTACACCTTC. The V and J genes are TRBV6-5 and TRBJ1-2, with 9 bases matching TRBD1. This CDR3 is 13 amino acids long. CDR1 is MNHEY, CDR2 SVGAGI, per germline. With V trimmed by 4 bases and J by 7 bases, 4 bases remained unmatched.

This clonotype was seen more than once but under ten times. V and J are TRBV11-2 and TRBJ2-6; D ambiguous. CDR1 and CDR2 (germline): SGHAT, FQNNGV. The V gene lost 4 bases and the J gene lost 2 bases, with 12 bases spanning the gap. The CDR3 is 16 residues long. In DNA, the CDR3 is TGTGCCAGCAGCTCGCGTATAAGGGCTGGGGCCAACGTCCTGACTTTC. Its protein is CASSSRIRAGANVLTF. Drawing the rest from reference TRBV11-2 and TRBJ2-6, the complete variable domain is EAGVAQSPRYKIIEKRQSVAFWCNPISGHATLYWYQQILGQGPKLLIQFQNNGVVDDSQLPKDRFSAERLKGVDSTLKIQPAKLEDSAVYLCASSSRIRAGANVLTFGAGSRLTVL.

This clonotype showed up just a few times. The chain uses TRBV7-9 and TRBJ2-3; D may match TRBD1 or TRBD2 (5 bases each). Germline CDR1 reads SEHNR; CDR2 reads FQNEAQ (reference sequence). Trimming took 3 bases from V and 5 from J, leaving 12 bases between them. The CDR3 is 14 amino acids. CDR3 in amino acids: CASSLGVERDTQYF. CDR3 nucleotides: TGTGCCAGCAGCTTGGGGGTAGAAAGAGATACGCAGTATTTT.

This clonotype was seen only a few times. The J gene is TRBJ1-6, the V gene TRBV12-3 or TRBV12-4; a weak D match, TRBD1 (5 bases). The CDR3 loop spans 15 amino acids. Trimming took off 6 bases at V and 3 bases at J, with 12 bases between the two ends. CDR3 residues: CASRPRDGYNSPLHF. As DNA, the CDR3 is TGTGCCAGCAGACCCAGGGACGGCTATAATTCACCCCTCCACTTT.

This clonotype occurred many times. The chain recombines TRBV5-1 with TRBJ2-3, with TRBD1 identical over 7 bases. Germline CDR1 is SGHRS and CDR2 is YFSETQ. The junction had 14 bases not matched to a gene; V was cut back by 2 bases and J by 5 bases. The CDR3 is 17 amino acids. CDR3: CASSFSTGRNPRDTQYF. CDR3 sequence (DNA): TGCGCCAGCAGCTTCTCGACAGGGCGTAATCCGAGAGATACGCAGTATTTT.

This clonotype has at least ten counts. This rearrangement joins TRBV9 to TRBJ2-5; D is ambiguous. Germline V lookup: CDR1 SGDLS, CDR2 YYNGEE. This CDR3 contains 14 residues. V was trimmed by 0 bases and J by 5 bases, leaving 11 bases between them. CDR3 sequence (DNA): TGTGCCAGCAGCGTAGGGCCCCTGGGGGAGACCCAGTACTTC. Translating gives CASSVGPLGETQYF.

In DNA, the CDR3 is TGTGCCAGCTCCTCCCTGGGACTAGCGGGGTTCCAGCAGTACTTC. Translated, it gives CASSSLGLAGFQQYF. The chain carries TRBV6-2 or TRBV6-3 and TRBJ2-5; 13 bases are shared with TRBD2. This CDR3 comprises 15 residues. V was pared by 8 bases and J by 11 bases, with 14 bases of the junction left unmatched. Germline V gene data show CDR1 as MNHEY and CDR2 as SVGEGT.

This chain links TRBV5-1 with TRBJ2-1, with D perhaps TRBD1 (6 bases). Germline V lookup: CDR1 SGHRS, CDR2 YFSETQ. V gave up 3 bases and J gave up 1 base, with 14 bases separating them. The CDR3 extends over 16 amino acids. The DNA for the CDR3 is TGCGCCAGCAGCTGGCGACGGACAGCTTCCTACAATGAGCAGTTCTTC. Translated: CASSWRRTASYNEQFF.

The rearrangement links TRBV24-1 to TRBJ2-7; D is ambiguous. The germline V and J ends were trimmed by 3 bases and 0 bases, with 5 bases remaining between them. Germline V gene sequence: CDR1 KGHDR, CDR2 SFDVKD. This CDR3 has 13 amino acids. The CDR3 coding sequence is TGTGCCACCAGTGATCCCTACTCCTACGAGCAGTACTTC. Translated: CATSDPYSYEQYF.

This chain's CDR3 is CASRTTAATNEKLFF. CDR3 DNA sequence: TGTGCCAGCAGGACCACAGCAGCAACTAATGAAAAACTGTTTTTT. The chain couples TRBV12-3 or TRBV12-4 to TRBJ1-4; D gene ambiguous. This CDR3 is 15 amino acids long. Trimming removed 6 bases at V and 0 bases at J, with 11 bases between.

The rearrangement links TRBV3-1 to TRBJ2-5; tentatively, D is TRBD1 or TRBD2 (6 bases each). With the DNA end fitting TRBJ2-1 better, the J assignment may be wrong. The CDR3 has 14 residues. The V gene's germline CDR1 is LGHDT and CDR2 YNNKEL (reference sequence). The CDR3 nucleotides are TGTGCCAGCAGCCAAGATCTTATTAGGGGGGTGCAGTTCTTC. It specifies CASSQDLIRGVQFF.

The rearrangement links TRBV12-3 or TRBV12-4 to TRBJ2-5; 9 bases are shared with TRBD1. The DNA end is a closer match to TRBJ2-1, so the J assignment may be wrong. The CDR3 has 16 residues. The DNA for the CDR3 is TGTGCCAGCAGTGACCCCGGGACAGGGTTGAAAAATGAGCAGTTCTTC. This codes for CASSDPGTGLKNEQFF.

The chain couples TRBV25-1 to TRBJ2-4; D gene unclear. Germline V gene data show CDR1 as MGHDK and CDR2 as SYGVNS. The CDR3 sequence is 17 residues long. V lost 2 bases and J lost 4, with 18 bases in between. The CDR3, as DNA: TGTGCCAGCAGTGAAGGGCCCGTTGCCCCTGATAAAAACATTCAGTACTTC. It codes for CASSEGPVAPDKNIQYF.